The next 10 T cell receptor beta chains were all read from a single sample in a study of cytomegalovirus exposure and HLA in healthy donors. Sequencing used immunoSEQ multiplex PCR; TCRdb keeps in-frame clones, though not all of them. The data show over 100,000 clones, 75% to 90% seen once. Sequenced material: PBMCs. The source is a woman aged 18 to 35 in good health and CMV-seronegative.

The J gene is TRBJ1-4, the V gene TRBV6-4; the D gene is possibly TRBD1 (5 bases). The V gene lost 3 bases and the J gene lost 5 bases, with 10 bases spanning the gap. Germline V gives CDR1 MRHNA, CDR2 SNTAGT. The CDR3 runs to 14 residues. DNA of the CDR3: TGTGCCAGCAGTGAGGCTGACAGAAATGAAAAACTGTTTTTT. Protein sequence: CASSEADRNEKLFF.

This sequence joins TRBV7-3 and TRBJ2-1, with D perhaps TRBD1 (6 bases). This CDR3 has 16 amino acids. V was trimmed by 4 bases and J by 8 bases, leaving 21 bases between them. Germline V lookup: CDR1 SGHTA, CDR2 FQGTGA. CDR3 region: CASSSREQGVSHEQFF. The CDR3 DNA reads as TGTGCCAGCAGCTCCAGGGAACAGGGAGTGTCCCATGAGCAGTTCTTC.

V usage is TRBV16 and J usage is TRBJ2-1, with 7 positions matching TRBD2. This CDR3 spans 15 amino acids. With 5 bases clipped from V and 0 bases from J, the junction kept 4 bases outside the gene matches. Germline CDR1 is KGHSY and CDR2 is FQNENV. CDR3 DNA sequence: TGTGCCAGCAGCGAACGCGGGAGCTCCTACAATGAGCAGTTCTTC. It codes for CASSERGSSYNEQFF. The whole variable domain, remainder taken from reference TRBV16 and TRBJ2-1, is GEEVAQTPKHLVRGEGQKAKLYCAPIKGHSYVFWYQQVLKNEFKFLISFQNENVFDETGMPKERFSAKCLPNSPCSLEIQATKLEDSAVYFCASSERGSSYNEQFFGPGTRLTVL.

The V gene is TRBV6-1, the J gene TRBJ2-7; D is unresolved. Between the trimmed V and J ends, which lost 2 bases and 2 bases, there was a span of 13 bases. The CDR3 runs 15 residues. Germline V CDR1 and CDR2: MNHNS, SASEGT. The CDR3 sequence: CASSETPSATYEQYF. DNA for the CDR3: TGTGCCAGCAGTGAAACTCCGAGTGCCACCTACGAGCAGTACTTC.

This chain joins TRBV5-4 and TRBJ2-2, with 9 bases fitting TRBD1. With 6 bases clipped from V and 3 bases from J, the junction kept 9 bases outside the gene matches. CDR1 SGHNT and CDR2 YYREEE come from the germline V gene (reference sequence). The CDR3 is made up of 16 amino acids. The CDR3 is CASTYNRDRDTGELFF. The CDR3 coding sequence is TGTGCCAGCACCTATAACCGGGACAGGGACACCGGGGAGCTGTTTTTT.

The rearrangement joins TRBV10-3 to TRBJ2-7; TRBD2 matches at 7 bases. This CDR3 comprises 15 residues. Germline assignment: CDR1 ENHRY and CDR2 SYGVKD. The ends lost 7 bases at V and 0 bases at J; junction bases unmatched: 9. CDR3 DNA sequence: TGTGCCATCACCCCGGGAGGTTCCTACTCCTACGAGCAGTACTTC. This gives the protein CAITPGGSYSYEQYF.

The J gene is TRBJ1-1, the V gene TRBV11-2; D might be TRBD1 (6 bases). The CDR3 loop spans 14 amino acids. V lost 5 bases, J lost 4 bases, and 14 bases lay in between. The germline CDR1 and CDR2 sequences are SGHAT and FQNNGV. The CDR3 coding sequence is TGTGCCAGCAGCCGTGGAAGCAGGGGCACTGAAGCTTTCTTT. It yields the protein CASSRGSRGTEAFF.

This clone showed up just once. The identical CDR3 is also encoded by other nucleotide sequences in the sample. V usage is TRBV11-2 and J usage is TRBJ1-1; D is unclear. CDR3 length equals 13 residues. The V gene's germline CDR1 is SGHAT and CDR2 FQNNGV. The V end lost 0 bases, the J end lost 1 base, and 3 bases lay between the germline ends. CDR3 nucleotide sequence: TGTGCCAGCAGCTTAGACCGGAACACTGAAGCTTTCTTT. Translating it yields CASSLDRNTEAFF.

To note about this clone: At one of its ends the junction is not consistent with the germline gene, which may arise from a read error. This chain joins TRBV13 and TRBJ1-2; TRBD1 aligns across 8 bases. Germline V gene lookup returns CDR1 PRHDT and CDR2 FYEKMQ (reference sequence). The CDR3 consists of 14 residues. The CDR3 nucleotides are TGTGCCAGCAGCCTAGGACAGGGAGTATATGGCTACACCTTC. It encodes CASSLGQGVYGYTF.

This chain links TRBV2 with TRBJ1-5, with TRBD1 as a possible D gene (5 bases). Germline CDR1 SNHLY, CDR2 FYNNEI. The CDR3 is made up of 17 amino acids. V shed 6 bases and J shed 0 bases, with 18 bases lying between them. The CDR3 region has the DNA TGTGCCAGCAGAGAGGACACAACGACCTATAGCAATCAGCCCCAGCATTTT. Its translation is CASREDTTTYSNQPQHF.